This TCR beta chain is drawn from a study of blood T cell repertoires in COVID-19. The overall study: Whether acute or convalescent, the COVID-19 samples came from the United States, Italy and Spain. Nucleic acid was either cDNA or gDNA, and it came from T cells, B-cell-depleted T cells, or PBMCs.

Germline CDR1 and CDR2: MDHEN and SYDVKM. V lost 2 bases, J lost 3 bases, and 12 bases stayed unmatched. This CDR3 contains 18 residues. Methods used by the authors: Amplification with reference gene primers provided the estimates of nucleated cell counts. Sequencing was performed with immunoSEQ multiplex PCR; in TCRdb, only in-frame clones are kept and a portion is missing. The V and J calls and clone size come from that table; D and trimming were worked out from the DNA. The table records a few hundred thousand clones, about nine tenths of them present only once. The sample comprised peripheral blood. The chain has TRBV28 and TRBJ2-2; 7 bases fit TRBD2. This TCR derives from a man in his fifties or sixties with active or convalescent COVID-19. The CDR3 sequence: CASSLERAGYPYTGELFF. For the CDR3, the DNA is TGTGCCAGCAGTTTAGAGCGAGCGGGATACCCATACACCGGGGAGCTGTTTTTT. The full variable domain, with the rest looked up from reference TRBV28 and TRBJ2-2, is DVKVTQSSRYLVKRTGEKVFLECVQDMDHENMFWYRQDPGLGLRLIYFSYDVKMKEKGDIPEGYSVSREKKERFSLILESASTNQTSMYLCASSLERAGYPYTGELFFGEGSRLTVL.